The next 11 T cell receptor beta chains were all read from a single sample in a study of regulatory T cells in long-lasting Graves disease (dated by TCRdb to about 2021). Receptors were amplified or captured by multiplex PCR. Sequencing was performed on an Illumina HiSeq 4000. CDR3 regions were amplified by Arm-PCR with iRepertoire HTBI primers to construct TCR beta libraries. TCRdb redid the processing of the public reads, applying fastp at Q25 and MiXCR, and retained in-frame beta chains. Entries that share a CDR3 protein sequence are merged under the most common genes and DNA. This sample holds about 430,000 distinct CDR3 sequences; 21% were observed only once. The biggest ten clones account for roughly an eighth of the sample. The time point tag for this specimen amounts to: persistent/refractory GD, antithyroid drugs over 5 years with positive TRAb. For both TCR sequencing and RNA sequencing, RNA was extracted from PBMCs in TRIzol.

The sequences come from peripheral blood mononuclear cells (PBMCs), collected when the disease was refractory, from a patient treated with antithyroid drugs. All receptors come from a female donor with Graves disease.

The chain links TRBV6-5 to TRBJ2-1; D is undetermined. The CDR3 is made up of 13 amino acids. V was trimmed by 2 bases and J by 12 bases, leaving 14 bases between them. In germline, CDR1 is MNHEY, CDR2 SVGAGI. CDR3 bases: TGTGCCAGCAGTTACGGGCAGGCTGGGGTGCAGTTCTTC. Translation: CASSYGQAGVQFF.

This clonotype was seen a few times. The chain uses TRBV14 and TRBJ2-7; TRBD2 is a possible D gene (7 bases). Germline V gene sequence: CDR1 SGHDN, CDR2 FVKESK. The CDR3 has 14 residues. Trimming left V 4 bases short and J 2 bases short, with 12 bases between. CDR3 in amino acids: CASSRRGGAYEQYF. CDR3 nucleotide sequence: TGTGCCAGCAGCCGGAGGGGGGGCGCCTACGAGCAGTACTTC.

V gene TRBV27 combines with J gene TRBJ1-4; D is uncertain. In germline, CDR1 is MNHEY, CDR2 SMNVEV (reference sequence). This CDR3 is built from 14 residues. With 2 bases removed from V and 4 bases from J, the gap between germline ends came to 8 bases. The CDR3 region has the DNA TGTGCCAGCAGTTTAGGGCCAGATAATGAAAAACTGTTTTTT. This gives the protein CASSLGPDNEKLFF.

The chain combines TRBV28 with TRBJ1-1; 9 nucleotides align to TRBD1. This CDR3 is built from 16 residues. Trimming removed 8 bases from V and 5 bases from J; junction bases left unmatched: 15. Per the germline V gene, CDR1 is MDHEN and CDR2 is SYDVKM. The CDR3 is CASPPWTQGAPTEAFF. In nucleotides, the CDR3 is TGTGCCAGCCCCCCATGGACACAGGGGGCGCCTACTGAAGCTTTCTTT.

This clonotype was counted many times. J is TRBJ1-5 and V is TRBV2; no reliable D call. The length of the CDR3 is 15 residues. Trimming cost V 6 bases and J 3 bases, with 15 bases left between them. Germline V lookup: CDR1 SNHLY, CDR2 FYNNEI. The chain's CDR3 is CASRLVLQDNQPQHF. The CDR3 region has the DNA TGTGCCAGCAGGTTGGTCCTCCAGGACAATCAGCCCCAGCATTTT.

The CDR3 region is CASSLGSSYSGNTIYF. CDR3 DNA: TGCGCCAGCAGCCTAGGCTCATCCTACTCTGGAAACACCATATATTTT. The chain recombines TRBV5-1 with TRBJ1-3, with unresolved D. The CDR3 is 16 amino acids. Looked up from germline, CDR1 is SGHRS and CDR2 is YFSETQ. Deletions cut 4 bases from V and 0 bases from J, with 14 bases between.

The chain links TRBV3-1 to TRBJ2-1; no firm D call. The CDR3 is 12 residues long. Germline lookup yields CDR1 LGHDT and CDR2 YNNKEL (reference sequence). V dropped 5 bases and J dropped 10 bases, with 12 bases sitting between them. CDR3 DNA: TGTGCCAGCAGCTCCGACCGTCCAGAGCAGTTCTTC. It is translated as CASSSDRPEQFF.

This clonotype was counted only a few times. V gene TRBV4-1 combines with J gene TRBJ2-7, with D unresolved. CDR3 length: 16 amino acids. V was cut by 0 bases and J by 0 bases, with 12 bases left in between. Looked up from germline, CDR1 is MGHRA and CDR2 is YSYEKL. CDR3 sequence (DNA): TGCGCCAGCAGCCAAGATCGCGACGGCAGCTCCTACGAGCAGTACTTC. Protein: CASSQDRDGSSYEQYF.

The chain links TRBV6-1 to TRBJ2-1; D ambiguous. This CDR3 has 14 residues. Per the germline V gene, CDR1 is MNHNS and CDR2 is SASEGT. Trimming shortened V by 5 bases and J by 4 bases, and 12 bases separated the two germline ends. The CDR3 here is CASSLVSTYNEQFF. The CDR3 DNA reads TGTGCCAGCAGTCTGGTATCGACTTACAATGAGCAGTTCTTC.

This clonotype came up a few times. A read error may explain this, as a much larger clone is one base away. Since the CDR3 does not end with the conserved phenylalanine or tryptophan, this likely comes from a read error. The chain links TRBV28 to TRBJ1-5; 8 bases are shared with TRBD1. The junction had 5 bases not matched to a gene; V was cut back by 6 bases and J by 4 bases. Germline V gene lookup returns CDR1 MDHEN and CDR2 SYDVKM. The CDR3 runs to 14 residues. This CDR3 is CASSRRTGNQPQHS. CDR3 nucleotide sequence: TGTGCCAGCAGCCGAAGGACAGGGAATCAGCCCCAGCATTCT.

This sequence joins TRBV25-1 and TRBJ1-1; D not certain. The V gene's germline CDR1 is MGHDK and CDR2 SYGVNS. Trimming removed 1 base from V and 0 bases from J, with 9 bases in between. CDR3 size: 15 residues. CDR3: CASSESLNMNTEAFF. CDR3 in DNA: TGTGCCAGCAGTGAATCCCTGAATATGAACACTGAAGCTTTCTTT.